The clone carrying this TCR beta chain was recorded a few times. Its antigen remains unknown. This CDR3 is 15 amino acids long. The ends were cut back, 1 base at V and 2 bases at J, with 8 bases in the middle. This sample was included in a study of human T cells and chemical hapten exposure. Study observations and caveats: The number of TCRs above 1 in 1000 frequency did not change after DPC sensitization.

What the library attached to individual cDNA molecules were unique molecular identifiers. Using its own MiXCR run on the RACE reads, TCRdb lists one record per CDR3 protein. The sample records around 42,000 distinct CDR3 sequences, 9.5% to 15% being singletons. Noted time point: pre-sensitization, week 0. The treatment was: therapeutic diphenylcyclopropenone sensitization with weekly scalp DPC. The V call is TRBV12-3 or TRBV12-4, the J call TRBJ2-2; D is perhaps TRBD1 (5 bases). The TCR originated in a woman in her 30s with alopecia areata. Some clones in this sample may be carry-over from other donors' samples. Sequences were derived from whole blood, sampled in connection with sensitization to the hapten diphenylcyclopropenone (DPC). DNA for the CDR3: TGTGCCAGCAGTTTAGTCAGGGATAACACCGGGGAGCTGTTTTTT. Translated, it gives CASSLVRDNTGELFF.